Listed here are 24 T cell receptor beta chains from one sample, sequenced in a study of T cell changes during pregnancy in multiple sclerosis. The table came from immunoSEQ multiplex PCR; TCRdb's copy has only in-frame clones and leaves some out. Here the sample spans 93,000 or so clones, about 90% being singletons. Sequencing was performed on peripheral blood, taken after pregnancy. The source of these receptors is a female donor with multiple sclerosis, enrolled in a pregnancy study.

This rearrangement joins TRBV4-2 to TRBJ2-3, with 15 positions matching TRBD2. The CDR3 sequence is 18 residues long. Germline V lookup: CDR1 LGHNA, CDR2 YNFKEQ. V lost 0 bases to trimming and J lost 6 bases; unmatched junction nucleotides: 7. In nucleotides, the CDR3 is TGTGCCAGCAGCCAAGAGCCGGTGGGACTAGCGGGGGGTGATACGCAGTATTTT. This encodes CASSQEPVGLAGGDTQYF.

The V call is TRBV18, the J call TRBJ2-3; 10 nucleotides line up with TRBD2. The CDR3 length is 15 residues. Germline-derived CDR1 and CDR2 are KGHSH and LQKENI. V shed 6 bases, J shed 11 bases, and the junction held 14 bases outside the gene matches. The CDR3 DNA follows: TGTGCCAGCTCCCTTCCTCTGAGGACTAGCGGTAGGCAGTATTTT. This sequence encodes CASSLPLRTSGRQYF.

V gene TRBV9 combines with J gene TRBJ2-5; TRBD1 matches at 8 bases. CDR1 and CDR2 from the germline V gene are SGDLS and YYNGEE. This CDR3 contains 15 residues. With V trimmed by 0 bases and J by 4 bases, 5 bases remained unmatched. CDR3 sequence reads: CASSVDGTGGETQYF. In DNA, the CDR3 is TGTGCCAGCAGCGTAGACGGGACAGGAGGAGAGACCCAGTACTTC.

The chain has TRBV29-1 and TRBJ2-2; TRBD2 is a possible D gene (5 bases). CDR3 length: 11 residues. Germline CDR1 is SQVTM and CDR2 is ANQGSEA. V shed 5 bases and J shed 5 bases, with 6 bases lying between them. In nucleotides, the CDR3 is TGCAGCGTTCAGCGGACCGGGGAGCTGTTTTTT. Its translation is CSVQRTGELFF.

This rearrangement joins TRBV15 to TRBJ2-7; TRBD2 agrees at 7 bases. This CDR3 is 15 amino acids long. J lost 2 bases, V lost 4 bases, and 8 bases had no gene match. The V gene's germline CDR1 is LNHNV and CDR2 YYDKDF (reference sequence). In nucleotides, the CDR3 is TGTGCCACCAGCATCCTGGCTAGCGGACCCTACGAGCAGTACTTC. Translating it yields CATSILASGPYEQYF.

This sequence joins TRBV5-1 and TRBJ2-2; 11 nucleotides align to TRBD2. Germline CDR1 reads SGHRS; CDR2 reads YFSETQ. CDR3 length: 16 amino acids. V was pared by 3 bases and J by 6 bases, with 7 bases of the junction left unmatched. In nucleotides, the CDR3 is TGCGCCAGCAGCTATCTAGCGGGGGGACAGGCCGGGGAGCTGTTTTTT. It encodes CASSYLAGGQAGELFF.

This chain uses TRBV5-4 with TRBJ2-1, with D possibly being TRBD1 (5 bases). From germline, CDR1 is SGHNT and CDR2 YYREEE (reference sequence). The CDR3 sequence is 15 residues long. V lost 4 bases and J 0 bases, leaving 11 bases between the germline ends. CDR3 region: CASSPEGDSYNEQFF. The CDR3 region has the DNA TGTGCCAGCAGCCCGGAAGGGGACTCCTACAATGAGCAGTTCTTC.

This chain joins TRBV28 and TRBJ2-7, with 9 nucleotides matching TRBD2. The CDR3 contains 16 residues. In germline, CDR1 is MDHEN, CDR2 SYDVKM. V trimming: 6 bases; J trimming: 1 base; junction bases outside the gene matches: 10. The CDR3 DNA sequence: TGTGCCAGCAGGGCGGGTGGTAGCGGGAGTTCCTACGAGCAGTACTTC. Protein: CASRAGGSGSSYEQYF.

The CDR3 region is CASSPTDRVGQPQHF. The CDR3 DNA reads as TGTGCCAGCAGCCCGACGGACAGGGTAGGTCAGCCCCAGCATTTT. The chain is built from TRBV27 and TRBJ1-5; 8 positions match TRBD1. CDR3 length: 15 amino acids. Germline CDR1 reads MNHEY; CDR2 reads SMNVEV (reference sequence). J was trimmed by 6 bases and V by 6 bases; bases with no gene match: 10.

CDR3 protein: CASSVPKGAGANVLTF. The CDR3 bases are TGTGCCAGCAGCGTACCTAAGGGGGCTGGGGCCAACGTCCTGACTTTC. The V and J genes are TRBV9 and TRBJ2-6; TRBD1 might be the D (6 bases). Germline V gene sequence: CDR1 SGDLS, CDR2 YYNGEE. The CDR3 runs to 16 residues. Trimming left V 1 base short and J 2 bases short, with 10 bases between.

This chain links TRBV6-5 with TRBJ2-1; tentative D call: TRBD1 (6 bases). Germline V gene data show CDR1 as MNHEY and CDR2 as SVGAGI. This CDR3 is 16 amino acids long. V lost 2 bases, J lost 7 bases, and 18 bases lay in between. The CDR3 protein is CASSYRFAGAVNEQFF. The CDR3 coding sequence is TGTGCCAGCAGTTACCGTTTCGCAGGGGCAGTAAATGAGCAGTTCTTC.

The chain links TRBV11-3 to TRBJ2-2; 13 nucleotides line up with TRBD2. The CDR3 has 16 amino acids. V shed 3 bases, J shed 8 bases, and the junction held 6 bases outside the gene matches. Germline V gene sequence: CDR1 SGHNT, CDR2 YENEEA. CDR3 DNA sequence: TGTGCCAGCAGCTTGACTAGCGGGGGGCCTGGTGGGGAGCTGTTTTTT. This encodes CASSLTSGGPGGELFF.

A note on this clone: The CDR3 end shows no conserved phenylalanine or tryptophan, and so a read error is likely. The V and J genes are TRBV6-1 and TRBJ2-7; tentatively, D is TRBD2 (5 bases). Trimming left V 6 bases short and J 3 bases short, with 15 bases between. CDR3 length equals 14 residues. Germline CDR1 MNHNS, CDR2 SASEGT. DNA for the CDR3: TGTGCCAGCAGCACGTCGGGATTAAACTACGAGCAGTACCTC. Protein sequence: CASSTSGLNYEQYL.

This chain links TRBV9 with TRBJ2-5, with 7 bases matching TRBD1. Germline CDR1 is SGDLS and CDR2 is YYNGEE. After removal of 4 bases from V and 4 bases from J, the junction contained 7 bases not matched to a gene. CDR3 length: 14 amino acids. CDR3 DNA sequence: TGTGCCAGCAGCACCACAGGGGACCGAGAGACCCAGTACTTC. It translates to CASSTTGDRETQYF. The entire variable domain, with the rest obtained from reference TRBV9 and TRBJ2-5, is as follows: DSGVTQTPKHLITATGQRVTLRCSPRSGDLSVYWYQQSLDQGLQFLIQYYNGEERAKGNILERFSAQQFPDLHSELNLSSLELGDSALYFCASSTTGDRETQYFGPGTRLLVL.

This clone was recorded once. V is TRBV23-1 and J is TRBJ2-7, with 8 bases lining up with TRBD1. TRBV23-1 qualifies as an ORF whose function is uncertain. This CDR3 spans 14 amino acids. Trimming cost V 6 bases and J 4 bases; bases outside gene matches: 8. Here the CDR3 reads CASSGQGRLYEQYF. The CDR3 DNA is TGCGCCAGCAGCGGACAGGGAAGGTTGTACGAGCAGTACTTC.

The chain has TRBV28 and TRBJ2-2, with D possibly matching TRBD1 (6 bases). Trimming shortened V by 3 bases and J by 4 bases, and 6 bases separated the two germline ends. The CDR3 has 13 amino acids. The germline CDR1 and CDR2 sequences are MDHEN and SYDVKM. CDR3 DNA sequence: TGTGCCAGCAGTTTCAGGGGCACCGGGGAGCTGTTTTTT. As protein: CASSFRGTGELFF.

The chain has TRBV28 and TRBJ1-5; tentatively, D is TRBD1 (5 bases). Germline CDR1 is MDHEN and CDR2 is SYDVKM. The length of the CDR3 is 14 residues. V was pared by 3 bases and J by 4 bases, with 10 bases between. DNA of the CDR3: TGTGCCAGCAGTTTTAGACAGCCGAATCAGCCCCAGCATTTT. Protein sequence: CASSFRQPNQPQHF.

The V and J genes are TRBV19 and TRBJ2-4; TRBD1 might be the D (6 bases). The germline V gene has CDR1 LNHDA and CDR2 SQIVND (reference sequence). V lost 6 bases, J lost 1 base, and 19 bases lay in between. The length of the CDR3 is 17 residues. The CDR3 sequence: CASRPTGHHWAKNIQYF. CDR3 bases: TGTGCCAGTAGACCGACAGGTCACCATTGGGCCAAAAACATTCAGTACTTC.

V and J are TRBV6-5 and TRBJ2-5, with D perhaps matching TRBD1 (6 bases). Deletions cut 0 bases from V and 2 bases from J, with 10 bases between. Germline lookup yields CDR1 MNHEY and CDR2 SVGAGI. This CDR3 has 15 amino acids. CDR3 nucleotide sequence: TGTGCCAGCAGTTACTCGGGGGCAGCTCAAGAGACCCAGTACTTC. Its translation: CASSYSGAAQETQYF.

This rearrangement joins TRBV5-1 to TRBJ2-7, with a tentative D call TRBD2 (5 bases). Germline V gives CDR1 SGHRS, CDR2 YFSETQ. V gave up 3 bases and J gave up 0 bases, with 16 bases separating them. The CDR3 is 16 amino acids. CDR3 residues: CASSWTSKDGSYEQYF. CDR3 sequence (DNA): TGCGCCAGCAGCTGGACTTCCAAGGACGGCTCCTACGAGCAGTACTTC.

This clone has more than one count but fewer than ten. The chain recombines TRBV9 with TRBJ1-2; 9 nucleotides line up with TRBD1. The trim removed 2 bases at V and 6 bases at J, leaving 2 bases unmatched. The germline gives CDR1 SGDLS, CDR2 YYNGEE. The CDR3 has 13 residues. CDR3: CASSVRTGDGYTF. As DNA, the CDR3 is TGTGCCAGCAGCGTCCGGACAGGGGATGGCTACACCTTC.

V is TRBV10-3 and J is TRBJ2-4; 7 bases are a match to TRBD2. The germline V gene encodes CDR1 ENHRY and CDR2 SYGVKD. V shed 2 bases and J 3 bases; nucleotides not matched to a gene: 1. CDR3 length equals 14 residues. The CDR3 sequence: CAISEGGGKNIQYF. For the CDR3, the DNA is TGTGCCATCAGTGAGGGGGGGGGCAAAAACATTCAGTACTTC.

This clone occurred once. The V and J genes are TRBV5-1 and TRBJ2-7, with D possibly matching TRBD2 (6 bases). V lost 4 bases to trimming and J lost 3 bases, with 17 bases between them. This CDR3 has 15 amino acids. Germline V CDR1 and CDR2: SGHRS, YFSETQ. The CDR3 reads CASSMTSGLLYEQYF. The CDR3 bases are TGCGCCAGCAGCATGACCAGCGGGCTCCTCTACGAGCAGTACTTC.

This clone was counted once. The chain recombines TRBV11-3 with TRBJ2-1, with D uncertain. The V gene lost 0 bases and the J gene lost 3 bases, with 6 bases spanning the gap. The CDR3 runs 14 residues. CDR1 SGHNT and CDR2 YENEEA come from the germline V gene. The CDR3 coding sequence is TGTGCCAGCAGCTTAGACTCCCTCTACAATGAGCAGTTCTTC. It codes for CASSLDSLYNEQFF.